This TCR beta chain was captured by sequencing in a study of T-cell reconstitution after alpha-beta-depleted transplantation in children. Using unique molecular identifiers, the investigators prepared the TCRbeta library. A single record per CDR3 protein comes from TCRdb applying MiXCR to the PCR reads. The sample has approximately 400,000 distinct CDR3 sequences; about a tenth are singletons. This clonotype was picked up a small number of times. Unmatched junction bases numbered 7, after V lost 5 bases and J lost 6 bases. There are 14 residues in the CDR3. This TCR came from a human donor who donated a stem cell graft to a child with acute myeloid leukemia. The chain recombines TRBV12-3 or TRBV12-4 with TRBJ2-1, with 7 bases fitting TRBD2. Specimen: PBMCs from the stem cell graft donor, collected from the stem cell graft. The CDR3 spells CASSPRLARNEQFF. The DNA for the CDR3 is TGTGCCAGCAGTCCCCGACTAGCTCGCAATGAGCAGTTCTTC.